What follows describes a single TCR beta chain. As processed by the authors: It was from reference gene primer amplification that nucleated cell counts were estimated. Using immunoSEQ multiplex PCR, the repertoire was profiled, and TCRdb retains in-frame clones only, with some absent. V and J calls and clone size are copied from that table; D and trimming were computed from the DNA. The table lists tens of thousands of clones, about four fifths of them singletons. This sample is part of a study of blood T cell repertoires in COVID-19. At the level of the study: Samples came from the United States, Italy and Spain, spanning acute and convalescent COVID-19. Sources were T cells, B-cell-depleted T cells, or PBMCs; the material itself was cDNA or gDNA.

This CDR3 spans 17 amino acids. The TCR comes from a human donor in a cohort sampled during active or convalescent COVID-19. The gene calls are TRBV21-1 and TRBJ2-2; TRBD2, the table's D call, lacks a check against the DNA. TRBV21-1 is deemed a pseudogene. The sequenced sample was peripheral blood. The CDR3 is CASRKRVSHANTGELFF. CDR3 sequence (DNA): TGTGCCAGCAGAAAACGGGTTTCTCACGCGAACACCGGGGAGCTGTTTTTT.